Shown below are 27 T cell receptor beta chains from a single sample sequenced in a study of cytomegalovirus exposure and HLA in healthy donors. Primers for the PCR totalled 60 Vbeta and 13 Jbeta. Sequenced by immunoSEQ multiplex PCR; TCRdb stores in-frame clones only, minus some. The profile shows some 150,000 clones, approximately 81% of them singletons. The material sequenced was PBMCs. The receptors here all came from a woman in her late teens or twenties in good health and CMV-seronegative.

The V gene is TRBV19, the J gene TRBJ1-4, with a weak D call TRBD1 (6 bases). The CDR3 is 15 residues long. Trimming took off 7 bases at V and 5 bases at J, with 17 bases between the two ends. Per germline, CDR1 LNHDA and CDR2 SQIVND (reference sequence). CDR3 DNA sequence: TGTGCCAGTATGGGCAGGGAGGGGGTGAATGAAAAACTGTTTTTT. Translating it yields CASMGREGVNEKLFF.

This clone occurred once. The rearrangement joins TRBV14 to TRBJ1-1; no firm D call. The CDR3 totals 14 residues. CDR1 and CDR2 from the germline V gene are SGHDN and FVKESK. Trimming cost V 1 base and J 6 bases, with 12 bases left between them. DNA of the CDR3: TGTGCCAGCAGCCAAGTTACAGTCCACTCTGAAGCTTTCTTT. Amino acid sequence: CASSQVTVHSEAFF.

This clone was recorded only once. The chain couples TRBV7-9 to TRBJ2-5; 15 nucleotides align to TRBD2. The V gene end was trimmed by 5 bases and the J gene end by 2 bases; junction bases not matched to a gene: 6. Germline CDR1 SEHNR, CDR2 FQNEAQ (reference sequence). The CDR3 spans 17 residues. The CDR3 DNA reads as TGTGCCAGCAGCCCATTTGGACTAGCGGGAGGGCAAGAGACCCAGTACTTC. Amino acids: CASSPFGLAGGQETQYF. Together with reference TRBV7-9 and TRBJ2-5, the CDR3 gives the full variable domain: DTGVSQNPRHKITKRGQNVTFRCDPISEHNRLYWYRQTLGQGPEFLTYFQNEAQLEKSRLLSDRFSAERPKGSFSTLEIQRTEQGDSAMYLCASSPFGLAGGQETQYFGPGTRLLVL.

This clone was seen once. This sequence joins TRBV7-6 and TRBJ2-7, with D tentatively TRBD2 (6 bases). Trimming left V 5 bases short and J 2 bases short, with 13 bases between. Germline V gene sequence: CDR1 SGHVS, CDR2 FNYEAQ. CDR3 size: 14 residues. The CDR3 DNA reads TGTGCCAGCAGCGGGGCGGGGCGTCCCTACGAGCAGTACTTC. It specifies CASSGAGRPYEQYF.

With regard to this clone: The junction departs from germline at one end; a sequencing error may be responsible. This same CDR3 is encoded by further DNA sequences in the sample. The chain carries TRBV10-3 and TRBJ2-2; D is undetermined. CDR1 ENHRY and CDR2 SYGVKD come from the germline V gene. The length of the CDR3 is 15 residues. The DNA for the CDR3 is TGCGCCATCAGTGAGTTTTCGGGGAACACCGGGGAGCTGTTTTTT. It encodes CAISEFSGNTGELFF.

The CDR3 DNA reads as TGTGCCAGCAGTTCCTCGGGACTAGCGGGATGGGAGACCCAGTACTTC. Protein product: CASSSSGLAGWETQYF. V and J are TRBV28 and TRBJ2-5; 13 nucleotides agree with TRBD2. The CDR3 is 16 amino acids. Germline CDR1 reads MDHEN; CDR2 reads SYDVKM. After removal of 4 bases from V and 5 bases from J, the junction contained 7 bases not matched to a gene.

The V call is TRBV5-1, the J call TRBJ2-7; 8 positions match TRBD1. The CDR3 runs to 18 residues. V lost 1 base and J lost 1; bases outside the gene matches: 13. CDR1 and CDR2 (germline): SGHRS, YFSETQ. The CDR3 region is CASSLRDRFFRSSYEQYF. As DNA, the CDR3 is TGCGCCAGCAGCTTGAGGGACAGGTTTTTCCGGAGTTCCTACGAGCAGTACTTC.

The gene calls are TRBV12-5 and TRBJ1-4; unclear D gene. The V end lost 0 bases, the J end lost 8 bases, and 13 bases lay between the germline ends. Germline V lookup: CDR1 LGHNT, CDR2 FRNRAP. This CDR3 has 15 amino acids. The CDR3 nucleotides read TGTGCTAGTGGTTTGGTATTAGTCGGAGGGGAAAAACTGTTTTTT. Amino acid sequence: CASGLVLVGGEKLFF.

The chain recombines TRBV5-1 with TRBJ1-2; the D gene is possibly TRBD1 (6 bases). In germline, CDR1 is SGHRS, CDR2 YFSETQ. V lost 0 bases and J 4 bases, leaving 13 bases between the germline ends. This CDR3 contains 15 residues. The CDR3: CASSLGLQGSYGYTF. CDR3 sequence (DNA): TGCGCCAGCAGCTTGGGCCTACAGGGAAGCTATGGCTACACCTTC.

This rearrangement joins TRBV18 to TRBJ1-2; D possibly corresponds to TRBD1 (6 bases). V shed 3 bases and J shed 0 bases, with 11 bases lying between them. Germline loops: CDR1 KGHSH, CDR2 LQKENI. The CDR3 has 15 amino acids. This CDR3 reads CASSPAGATNYGYTF. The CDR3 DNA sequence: TGTGCCAGCTCACCCGCGGGGGCAACTAACTATGGCTACACCTTC.

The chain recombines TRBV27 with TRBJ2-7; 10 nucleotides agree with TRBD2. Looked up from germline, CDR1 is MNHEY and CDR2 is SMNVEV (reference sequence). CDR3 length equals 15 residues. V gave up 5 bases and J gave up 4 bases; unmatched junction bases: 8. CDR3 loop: CASSTMTSGLYEQYF. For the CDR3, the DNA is TGTGCCAGCAGTACGATGACTAGCGGGCTTTACGAGCAGTACTTC.

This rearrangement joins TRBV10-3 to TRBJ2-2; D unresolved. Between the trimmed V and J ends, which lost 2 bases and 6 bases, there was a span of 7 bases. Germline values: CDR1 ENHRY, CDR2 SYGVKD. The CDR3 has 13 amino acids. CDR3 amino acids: CAISENGSGELFF. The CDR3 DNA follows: TGTGCCATCAGTGAGAACGGGTCCGGGGAGCTGTTTTTT.

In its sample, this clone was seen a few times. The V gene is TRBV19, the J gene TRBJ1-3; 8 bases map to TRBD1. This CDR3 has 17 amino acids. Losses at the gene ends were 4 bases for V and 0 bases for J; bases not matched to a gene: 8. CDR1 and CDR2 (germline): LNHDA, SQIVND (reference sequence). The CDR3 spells CASSNPGQANSGNTIYF. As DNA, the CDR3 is TGTGCCAGTAGTAACCCGGGACAGGCGAACTCTGGAAACACCATATATTTT.

CDR3 in amino acids: CASSARTGPNYGYTF. For the CDR3, the DNA is TGTGCCAGCAGTGCCCGGACAGGGCCAAACTATGGCTACACCTTC. The chain couples TRBV27 to TRBJ1-2, with TRBD1 matching over 8 bases. Germline CDR1 is MNHEY and CDR2 is SMNVEV (reference sequence). V was clipped by 5 bases and J by 2 bases; unmatched bases: 7. CDR3 length equals 15 residues.

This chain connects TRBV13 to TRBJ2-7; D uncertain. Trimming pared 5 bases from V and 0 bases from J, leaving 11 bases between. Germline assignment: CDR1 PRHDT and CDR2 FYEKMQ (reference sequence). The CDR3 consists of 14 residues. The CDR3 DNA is TGTGCCAGCAGCCTCCAACAGAGCTCCTACGAGCAGTACTTC. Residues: CASSLQQSSYEQYF.

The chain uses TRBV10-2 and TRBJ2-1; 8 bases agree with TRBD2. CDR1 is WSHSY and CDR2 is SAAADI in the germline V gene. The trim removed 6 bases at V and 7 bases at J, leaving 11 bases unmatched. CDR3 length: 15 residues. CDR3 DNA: TGCGCCAGCAGCGGAGCGGGAGCCCTAGGGAATGAGCAGTTCTTC. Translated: CASSGAGALGNEQFF.

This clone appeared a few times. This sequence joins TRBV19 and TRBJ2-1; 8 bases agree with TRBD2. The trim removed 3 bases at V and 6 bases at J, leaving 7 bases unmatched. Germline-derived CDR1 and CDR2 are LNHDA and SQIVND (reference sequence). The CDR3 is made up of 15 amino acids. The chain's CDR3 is CASSMQAGVGNEQFF. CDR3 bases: TGTGCCAGTAGTATGCAAGCGGGAGTCGGCAATGAGCAGTTCTTC. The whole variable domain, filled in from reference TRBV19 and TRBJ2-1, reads DGGITQSPKYLFRKEGQNVTLSCEQNLNHDAMYWYRQDPGQGLRLIYYSQIVNDFQKGDIAEGYSVSREKKESFPLTVTSAQKNPTAFYLCASSMQAGVGNEQFFGPGTRLTVL.

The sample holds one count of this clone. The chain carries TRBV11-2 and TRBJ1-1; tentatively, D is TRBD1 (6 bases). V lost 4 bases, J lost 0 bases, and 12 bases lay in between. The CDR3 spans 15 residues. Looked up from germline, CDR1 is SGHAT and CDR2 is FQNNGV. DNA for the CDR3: TGTGCCAGCAGCTCCCTAGGGGGAGTGAACACTGAAGCTTTCTTT. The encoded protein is CASSSLGGVNTEAFF. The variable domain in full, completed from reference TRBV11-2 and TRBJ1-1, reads EAGVAQSPRYKIIEKRQSVAFWCNPISGHATLYWYQQILGQGPKLLIQFQNNGVVDDSQLPKDRFSAERLKGVDSTLKIQPAKLEDSAVYLCASSSLGGVNTEAFFGQGTRLTVV.

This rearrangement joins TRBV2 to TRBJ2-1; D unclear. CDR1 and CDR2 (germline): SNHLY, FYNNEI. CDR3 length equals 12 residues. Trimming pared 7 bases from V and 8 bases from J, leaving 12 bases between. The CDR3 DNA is TGTGCCAGCAACTACTTTGGCGATGAGCAGTTCTTC. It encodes CASNYFGDEQFF.

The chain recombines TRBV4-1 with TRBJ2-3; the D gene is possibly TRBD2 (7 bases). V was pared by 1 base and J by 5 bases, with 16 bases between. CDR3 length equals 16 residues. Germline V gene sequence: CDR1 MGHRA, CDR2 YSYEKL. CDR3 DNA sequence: TGCGCCAGCAGCCAAGGGATTCCGGGGGGCAGAGATACGCAGTATTTT. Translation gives CASSQGIPGGRDTQYF.

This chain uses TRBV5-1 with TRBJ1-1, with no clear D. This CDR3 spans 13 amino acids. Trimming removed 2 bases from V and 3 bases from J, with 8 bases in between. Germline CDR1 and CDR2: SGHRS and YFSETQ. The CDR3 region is CASSFNRDTEAFF. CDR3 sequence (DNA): TGCGCCAGCAGCTTCAACCGGGACACTGAAGCTTTCTTT.

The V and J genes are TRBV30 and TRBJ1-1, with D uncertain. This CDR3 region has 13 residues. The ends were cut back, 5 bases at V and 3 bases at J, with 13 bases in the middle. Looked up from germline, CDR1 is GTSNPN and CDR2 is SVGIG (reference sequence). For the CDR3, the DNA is TGTGCCTGGTTGAGGTACGGAGACACTGAAGCTTTCTTT. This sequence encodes CAWLRYGDTEAFF.

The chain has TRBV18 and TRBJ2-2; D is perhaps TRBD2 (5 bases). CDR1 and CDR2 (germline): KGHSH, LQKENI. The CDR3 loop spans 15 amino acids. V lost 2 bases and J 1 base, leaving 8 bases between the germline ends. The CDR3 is CASSPAGGNTGELFF. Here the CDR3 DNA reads TGTGCCAGCTCACCAGCCGGAGGGAACACCGGGGAGCTGTTTTTT.

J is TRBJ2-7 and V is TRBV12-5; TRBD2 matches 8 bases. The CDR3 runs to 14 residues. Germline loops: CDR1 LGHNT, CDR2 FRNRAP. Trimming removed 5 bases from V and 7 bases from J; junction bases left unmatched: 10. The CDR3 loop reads CASGDSGGFREQYF. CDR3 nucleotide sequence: TGTGCTAGTGGTGACAGCGGGGGCTTCCGTGAGCAGTACTTC.

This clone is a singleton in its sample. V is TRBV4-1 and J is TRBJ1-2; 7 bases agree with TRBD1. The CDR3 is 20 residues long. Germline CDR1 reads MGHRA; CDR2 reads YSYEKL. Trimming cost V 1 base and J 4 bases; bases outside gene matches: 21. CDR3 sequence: CASSQGHFRDSHLPLYGYTF. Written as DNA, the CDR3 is TGCGCCAGCAGCCAAGGCCACTTCCGGGACAGCCATCTACCTCTCTATGGCTACACCTTC.

CDR3 protein: CASSQDHGQWTEGAWDQPQHF. CDR3 sequence (DNA): TGCGCCAGCAGCCAAGACCACGGACAGTGGACGGAGGGGGCGTGGGATCAGCCCCAGCATTTT. V is TRBV4-1 and J is TRBJ1-5; 7 bases fit TRBD1. The CDR3 length is 21 residues. From germline, CDR1 is MGHRA and CDR2 YSYEKL. Trimming at V came to 0 bases and at J to 5 bases, leaving 22 bases not matched to a gene.

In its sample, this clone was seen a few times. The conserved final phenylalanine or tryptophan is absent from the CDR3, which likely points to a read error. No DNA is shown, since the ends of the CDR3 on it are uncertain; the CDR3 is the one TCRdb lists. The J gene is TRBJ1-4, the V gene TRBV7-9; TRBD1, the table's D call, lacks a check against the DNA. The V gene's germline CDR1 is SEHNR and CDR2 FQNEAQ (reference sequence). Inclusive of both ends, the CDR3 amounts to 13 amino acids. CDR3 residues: CASSSGQGPLFIT.